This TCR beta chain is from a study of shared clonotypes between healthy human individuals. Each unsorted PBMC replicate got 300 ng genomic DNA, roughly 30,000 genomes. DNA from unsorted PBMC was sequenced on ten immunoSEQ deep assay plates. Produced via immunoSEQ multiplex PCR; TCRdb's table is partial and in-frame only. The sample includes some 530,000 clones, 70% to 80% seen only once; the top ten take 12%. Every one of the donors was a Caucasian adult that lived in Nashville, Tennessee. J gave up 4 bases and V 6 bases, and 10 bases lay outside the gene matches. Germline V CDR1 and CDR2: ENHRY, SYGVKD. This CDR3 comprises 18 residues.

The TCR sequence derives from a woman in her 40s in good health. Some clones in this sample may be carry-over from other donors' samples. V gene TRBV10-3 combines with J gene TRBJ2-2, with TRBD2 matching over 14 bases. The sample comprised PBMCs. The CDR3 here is CAISAAGTSGSGTGELFF. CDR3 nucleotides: TGTGCCATCAGCGCAGCCGGGACTAGCGGGAGTGGCACCGGGGAGCTGTTTTTT.